This T cell receptor (beta chain) comes out of a study of PD-L1 blockade in urothelial cancer. V lost 4 bases to trimming and J lost 5 bases, with 12 bases between them. The length of the CDR3 is 14 residues. Looked up from germline, CDR1 is SGHRS and CDR2 is YFSETQ. The time point: peripheral blood 6 weeks after treatment start. Urothelial carcinoma, locally advanced or metastatic, affected the patients. Each PCR had synthetic TCR analog templates added to it as a spike-in. This table comes from immunoSEQ multiplex PCR, and its TCRdb copy is limited to in-frame clones, with some not included. The sample has some 120,000 clones, 75% to 90% seen once.

The material was PBMCs, obtained around atezolizumab (anti-PD-L1) treatment. The TCR sequence derives from a man between 60 and 70 years old with urothelial cancer. The chain combines TRBV5-1 with TRBJ1-4, with no clear D. CDR3 coding DNA: TGCGCCAGCAGCCCCCCTGGCGGAAATGAAAAACTGTTTTTT. This encodes CASSPPGGNEKLFF.